This T cell receptor beta chain was captured by sequencing in a study of cytomegalovirus exposure and HLA in healthy donors. CDR1 and CDR2 from the germline V gene are SGHTA and FQGTGA. This CDR3 region has 16 residues. V was clipped by 5 bases and J by 6 bases; unmatched bases: 12. Study-wide results and caveats: Most TCR sequences proved rare, with some public TCRs found in many donors. Reported findings show TCR beta sequences accurately forecast HLA-A and HLA-B alleles in most subjects. In vitro checks showed that a few CMV-associated chains really do target CMV antigens.

PCR primers comprised 60 Vbeta and 13 Jbeta primers. Measured with immunoSEQ multiplex PCR; TCRdb has only the in-frame clones, and not every one. The sample holds around 120,000 clones, about 80% seen once. On this clone: No antigen is known for it.

This clonotype originated in a man aged 55-75 years in good health and CMV-seropositive. The chain carries TRBV7-3 and TRBJ2-1; the match to TRBD2 covers 8 bases. Source material: PBMCs. CDR3 sequence: CASSLTAGAGGNEQFF. CDR3 coding DNA: TGTGCCAGCAGCCTTACAGCAGGGGCGGGGGGCAATGAGCAGTTCTTC.